This TCR beta chain came from a study of identical twins (dated by TCRdb to 2016 to 2018). Regarding the complete study: TCR alpha and beta repertoires from monozygotic twins, unrelated adults of various ages and cord blood were deep-sequenced to test whether fetal clonotypes persist. To rule out contamination, replicate twin experiments were performed at different times with different library preparation protocols. What the work shows at the level of the full study, not this receptor alone: Recombination models systematically underestimated out-of-frame TCR alpha sharing in monozygotic twins but agreed with sharing between unrelated individuals. The excess sharing between twins in beta out-of-frame sequences was weaker because fewer shared sequences reduced the signal-to-noise ratio. Because the same donors could not be followed over many years, the conclusions depended on cross-sectional statistical analysis. Out-of-frame TCR alpha sequences shared between twins showed an excess of low generation-probability sequences compared with coincidental sharing between unrelated individuals. Abundant cord blood beta clonotypes had fewer insertions, young adult naive repertoires showed a similar but weaker trend, and memory repertoires showed no such trend. Invariant T cells such as MAIT and iNKT could partly confound zero-insertion analyses, though diverse VJ usage argued against this for most clonotypes.

All donors were healthy Caucasians. The twin cohort consisted of three pairs of female monozygotic twins, all aged about 18 to 29 years. Peripheral blood mononuclear cells were the source from which RNA for the TCR libraries was isolated. The CDR1 and CDR2 encoded by the germline V gene are MGHDK and SYGVNS. The cysteine opens and the phenylalanine closes a CDR3 of 13 amino acids. Only the CDR3 region is kept as DNA, spanning 39 bases read in frame from base 1. The V and J ends are trimmed by 4 bases and 4 bases, leaving 10 bases between them. This clonotype was observed a few times. There is no known antigen for this receptor. No quality values exist for individual bases; no much larger clone is one base distant. The method behind the library was 5' RACE. Sequencing was carried out with an Illumina HiSeq 2000. Template switching introduced a universal primer binding site; the final cDNA contained a unique molecular identifier, enabling accurate counting of TCR cDNA molecules. Specific primers in the conserved constant-segment region were used to synthesize first-strand cDNA for TCR alpha and beta chains. To control for contamination, each cDNA library was double barcoded with a SMART-Mk sample barcode plus Illumina barcodes. TruSeq adapter sequences and Illumina sample barcodes were added in two successive PCR steps. Sequencing of the TCR alpha and beta cDNA libraries was done on the Illumina HiSeq platform using custom primers. Processing in the source paper ran as follows. MiGEC was used to process raw reads and extract unique molecular identifiers, and MiXCR was used to find CDR3 positions. Recombination models were inferred per individual with the repgenHMM and IGoR tools using an EM algorithm. Shared clonotypes were analyzed with the tcR package in R, and sharing was normalized by the product of cloneset sizes. Out-of-frame nonproductive sequences were analyzed to study raw recombination free of thymic and clonal selection effects. TCRdb trimmed the raw reads at Q25, called clones with MiXCR and kept productive beta chains. CDR3 protein duplicates are merged, each entry listing the most common genes and DNA. V and J calls and clone size were set by TCRdb, not the authors. The sample table contains around 690,000 distinct CDR3 sequences; only one count was recorded for around 20% of them. Approximately 4.5% of the sample lies in the top ten.

The sample was also linked to a second study, of T cells expressing NK-cell markers. Looking at the second paper: In sorted CD3+CD56+NKG2C+, CD3+CD56+NKG2C- and CD3+CD56-NKG2C+ T-cell subsets from 7 to 9 donors, TCR beta-chain repertoires were profiled. Among the eight sequenced donors, seven were HCMV-seropositive and one was HCMV-seronegative. In several experiments an anti-gammadeltaTCR antibody was added to restrict sorting to alphabetaTCR-expressing T cells. In 6 or 7 donors, the dominant CD3+CD56+NKG2C+ clonotypes ranked among the top 10 CD8+ clonotypes, making up about 1.0-7.0% of CD8+ T cells. Those dominant clonotypes were again the most abundant among CD3+CD56-NKG2C+ cells in a few donors, at roughly 25-65%. Whether the expanded NKG2C-expressing T cell clones were specific for HCMV antigens was left unclear. Randomly selected healthy volunteers, three men and five women, were used as the eight sequenced donors. HCMV serostatus was determined by detecting HCMV-specific IgG in serum with a commercial ELISA kit. Bulk peripheral blood T-cell repertoires were additionally sequenced from unsorted PBMC for six donors. MIGEC was used to demultiplex reads and group reads by UMI, and MiTCR was used to assemble and quantify clonotypes. To remove erroneous sequences, TCR cDNA sequences were retained only when supported by two or more reads. Downstream repertoire analysis used the tcR package, and clonotypes were matched across fractions by CDR3 nucleotide sequence plus V segment. Antigen specificity was annotated against VDJdb with VDJmatch, allowing one amino acid substitution in CDR3.

The TCR originated in a woman younger than 30 in good health. This sequence uses TRBV25-1 and TRBJ1-2, with the D segment identity uncertain. Sequencing used PBMCs. In nucleotides, the sequence is TGTGCCAGCAGTGTTGCGATGGGCTATGGCTACACCTTC. Its translation is CASSVAMGYGYTF.